Included here is one T cell receptor (beta chain) sequence, with context. This sample stems from a study of blood T cell repertoires in COVID-19. Study summary: From T cells, B-cell-depleted T cells, or PBMCs came the material, which was cDNA or gDNA.

This CDR3 region has 15 residues. Germline V gives CDR1 SNHLY, CDR2 FYNNEI. Trimming removed 5 bases at V and 3 bases at J, with 14 bases between. Assay used: immunoSEQ multiplex PCR; TCRdb lists only in-frame clones, some missing. Of about 220,000 clones listed, around 81% are singletons. V and J are TRBV2 and TRBJ1-3; tentatively, D is TRBD1 (6 bases). The receptor was isolated from a human donor in a cohort sampled during active COVID-19. The material sequenced was peripheral blood. The CDR3 protein is CASSRTGFIGNTIYF. The DNA for the CDR3 is TGTGCCAGCAGTCGCACAGGGTTCATTGGAAACACCATATATTTT.